The TCR beta chain described here comes from a study of T cell clonotyping in hematopoietic cell transplantation. Using immunoSEQ multiplex PCR, the repertoire was profiled, and TCRdb retains in-frame clones only, with some absent. Here the sample spans roughly 10,000 clones, about four fifths being singletons. Findings of the study overall: At the given depth, recipient repertoires were over 97% de novo clonotypes. Pathologically expanded recipient clonotypes increased progressively from day 30 to day 180 as diversity fell.

A remark on this clone: The antigen remains undetermined.

The sequenced sample was PBMCs, obtained at the time of graft-versus-host disease after allogeneic stem cell transplant. The receptor's source is a male patient aged 55 to 70 who had an allogeneic stem cell transplant from an unrelated donor, so the T cells may come from the graft donor. Some clones in this sample may be carry-over from other donors' samples.

CDR3: CSVDTGLGEQYF. DNA for the CDR3: TGCAGCGTTGATACAGGGTTGGGCGAGCAGTACTTC. This chain links TRBV29-1 with TRBJ2-7, with D possibly TRBD1 on 6 matching bases. The CDR3 covers 12 residues. Trimming pared 3 bases from V and 6 bases from J, leaving 12 bases between. Germline V CDR1 and CDR2: SQVTM, ANQGSEA.